Listed below are T cell receptor beta chains from one sample, sequenced in a study of CD8 T cells in ankylosing spondylitis. TCRdb fed the 5' RACE reads into MiXCR, producing one record per CDR3 protein. This table has a few hundred thousand distinct CDR3 sequences, approximately 10% appearing once. The sample comprised blood, either unsorted or a sorted T cell fraction (not recorded which). The source is a female donor with ankylosing spondylitis or in good health (not recorded which). CDR3s include the opening cysteine and the closing phenylalanine or tryptophan. The D gene is left open where the match is weak. Clone size is shown for a subset of rows, as once, few, many or a class of expanded clone.

TRBV20-1,TRBD2,TRBJ2-5,many,TGCAGTGCTAGCGGGGGGGGCCGTTCGGAGACCCAGTACTTC,CSASGGGRSETQYF
TRBV7-9,.,TRBJ2-1,many,TGTGCCAGCAGCTTAGAGCCGGGTGAGCAGTTCTTC,CASSLEPGEQFF
TRBV20-1,TRBD1,TRBJ2-1,many,TGCAGTGCTTTGGACAGGAGTTACAATGAGCAGTTCTTC,CSALDRSYNEQFF
TRBV5-6,TRBD2,TRBJ2-1,many,TGTGCCAGCACCGACAGGAGAAGCGGGAGGGCCAGTAATGAGCAGTTCTTC,CASTDRRSGRASNEQFF
TRBV7-8,.,TRBJ1-1,few,TGTGCCAGCAGCGCCGGGACACCAGACACTGAAGCTTTCTTT,CASSAGTPDTEAFF
TRBV29-1,.,TRBJ1-1,many,TGCAGCGTTGTGGAGATGAACACTGAAGCTTTCTTT,CSVVEMNTEAFF
TRBV7-9,.,TRBJ1-6,.,TGTGCCAGCAGCTTACGTGCAGGAATGGATTCACCCCTCCACTTT,CASSLRAGMDSPLHF
TRBV15,.,TRBJ1-5,many,TGTGCCACCAGCAGAGCTACAGATCAGCCCCAGCATTTT,CATSRATDQPQHF
TRBV20-1,.,TRBJ2-1,.,TGCAGTGCTAGAGATGTCTCCCTTAATGCTGAGCAGTTCTTC,CSARDVSLNAEQFF
TRBV28,.,TRBJ1-6,.,TGTGCCAGCAGTCCCTCAGGTGTAGCAGGGGTCCCCCTCCACTTT,CASSPSGVAGVPLHF
TRBV20-1,.,TRBJ1-2,many,TGCAGTGCTAGAGGGATGGGGGGAGACTATGGCTACACCTTC,CSARGMGGDYGYTF
TRBV20-1,TRBD2,TRBJ2-7,.,TGCAGTGCTAGCTATAGCGGGAGAACCAAGTGGTACGAGCAGTACTTC,CSASYSGRTKWYEQYF
TRBV20-1,TRBD1,TRBJ1-6,few,TGCAGTGCTAAGAACAGGGGCCATGGGAATTCACCCCTCCACTTT,CSAKNRGHGNSPLHF
TRBV30,.,TRBJ1-3,many,TGTGCCTGGGGGAGGGCGTCTGGAAACACCATATATTTT,CAWGRASGNTIYF
TRBV5-1,.,TRBJ2-5,many,TGCGCCAGCAGCCTCTCCCAAGCGCTGAGCGGGACCCAGTACTTC,CASSLSQALSGTQYF
TRBV20-1,.,TRBJ2-3,many,TGCAGTGCTAGAGATCGGGCAGGCGCAGATACGCAGTATTTT,CSARDRAGADTQYF
TRBV20-1,.,TRBJ2-5,many,TGCAGTGCTAGGGGACCTAATCTGACCCAGTACTTC,CSARGPNLTQYF
TRBV12-3/TRBV12-4,TRBD1,TRBJ2-7,.,TGTGCCAGCAGTTTAGACAGGGGGTTCGAGCAGTACTTC,CASSLDRGFEQYF
TRBV15,.,TRBJ1-4,many,TGTGCCACCAGCAGCGGACGGGGAAATGAAAAACTGTTTTTT,CATSSGRGNEKLFF
TRBV5-1,TRBD1,TRBJ1-4,.,TGCGCCAGCAGCTTGACACAGGGGGGCGCCTATGAAAAACTGTTTTTT,CASSLTQGGAYEKLFF
TRBV29-1,.,TRBJ2-3,few,TGCAGCGTGGGGCTAGGGATCAGCACAGATACGCAGTATTTT,CSVGLGISTDTQYF
TRBV29-1,TRBD1,TRBJ2-7,few,TGCAGCGTTGAGGCCGTCCGGGACAGAACCTACGAGCAGTACTTC,CSVEAVRDRTYEQYF
TRBV20-1,TRBD1,TRBJ1-5,.,TGCAGTGCTAGCCTATCGGGACAGGGGTTCAATCAGCCCCAGCATTTT,CSASLSGQGFNQPQHF
TRBV5-1,.,TRBJ2-5,many,TGCGCCAGCAGCTTGGAAAACGTCGGAGAGACCCAGTACTTC,CASSLENVGETQYF
TRBV5-6,TRBD1,TRBJ2-7,.,TGTGCCAGGGGCCTCGGGACAGCCGAGCAGTACTTC,CARGLGTAEQYF
TRBV7-3,.,TRBJ1-1,few,TGTGCCAGCAGCCAAGCAAGGGCTGGCACTGAAGCTTTCTTT,CASSQARAGTEAFF
TRBV7-2,.,TRBJ2-7,many,TGTGCCAGCAGCTTAGTTAGCGGCCCGGGGGAGCAGTACTTC,CASSLVSGPGEQYF
TRBV20-1,.,TRBJ1-5,many,TGCAGTGCTCTGGGGGGGGTGCGTCAGCCCCAGCATTTT,CSALGGVRQPQHF
TRBV7-2,.,TRBJ1-3,many,TGTGCCAGCAGCTTAGCAGTTTCTGGAAACACCATATATTTT,CASSLAVSGNTIYF
TRBV5-1,TRBD1,TRBJ2-2,many,TGCGCCAGCAGTTACTTACAGGGGCCCACCGGGGAGCTGTTTTTT,CASSYLQGPTGELFF
TRBV9,TRBD2,TRBJ2-1,many,TGTGCCAGCAGCGTAGCTGTTTTAGCGGGAGGTGACAATGAGCAGTTCTTC,CASSVAVLAGGDNEQFF
TRBV18,.,TRBJ2-4,many,TGTGCCAGCTCACCACCCAGTTTAGCCAAAAACATTCAGTACTTC,CASSPPSLAKNIQYF
TRBV6-5,TRBD2,TRBJ2-3,many,TGTGCCAGCAGTTATGCTAGCGGGAGGTCAGAAGATACGCAGTATTTT,CASSYASGRSEDTQYF
TRBV5-1,.,TRBJ2-4,many,TGCGCCAGCAGCTTACAGGGTGACATTCAGTACTTC,CASSLQGDIQYF
TRBV11-2,.,TRBJ2-1,.,TGTGCCAGCAGCTACGACTCAGCACGGGAGCAGTTCTTC,CASSYDSAREQFF
TRBV20-1,.,TRBJ1-6,many,TGCAGTGCCCCTACGTCGGGGAATTCACCCCTCCACTTT,CSAPTSGNSPLHF
TRBV20-1,TRBD2,TRBJ2-3,many,TGCAGTCCCTTTAGCGGGAGCACAGATACGCAGTATTTT,CSPFSGSTDTQYF
TRBV9,.,TRBJ2-5,.,TGTGCCAGCAGCGTAGGGGTAAGCTTCGCTCAAGAGACCCAGTACTTC,CASSVGVSFAQETQYF
TRBV7-2,TRBD2,TRBJ2-3,many,TGTGCCAGCAGCTTAGGGGTTGGGACTAGCGGGAGGGTAACGCAGTATTTT,CASSLGVGTSGRVTQYF
TRBV27,.,TRBJ2-1,many,TGTGCCAGCAGTTCAGACAGAAGCTCCTACAATGAGCAGTTCTTC,CASSSDRSSYNEQFF
TRBV28,.,TRBJ2-4,few,TGTGCCAGCAGTCATTTGCCGGCCAAAAACATTCAGTACTTC,CASSHLPAKNIQYF
TRBV29-1,.,TRBJ1-5,many,TGCAGCGTTGGAGAGACCCGGGGCTCGGGACAGCCCCAGCATTTT,CSVGETRGSGQPQHF
TRBV27,.,TRBJ2-7,many,TGTGCCAGCAGTTTATCGTCAGGGGGGGGCATCTACGAGCAGTACTTC,CASSLSSGGGIYEQYF
TRBV3-1,TRBD2,TRBJ2-2,.,TGTGCCAGCTGCCAAGGGCTAGCGGGGGCCCACACCAACGGCGGGGAGCTGTTTTTT,CASCQGLAGAHTNGGELFF
TRBV5-1,.,TRBJ2-7,many,TGCGCCAGCAGCCTCGGATTTAGCTCCTACGAGCAGTACTTC,CASSLGFSSYEQYF
TRBV5-1,.,TRBJ2-5,many,TGCGCCAGCAGCTCGGCAGGGAGGTCCCAGTACTTC,CASSSAGRSQYF
TRBV4-3,.,TRBJ1-2,.,TGCGCCAGCAGCCAAGATGGGGGGGGACCCTATGGCTACACCTTC,CASSQDGGGPYGYTF